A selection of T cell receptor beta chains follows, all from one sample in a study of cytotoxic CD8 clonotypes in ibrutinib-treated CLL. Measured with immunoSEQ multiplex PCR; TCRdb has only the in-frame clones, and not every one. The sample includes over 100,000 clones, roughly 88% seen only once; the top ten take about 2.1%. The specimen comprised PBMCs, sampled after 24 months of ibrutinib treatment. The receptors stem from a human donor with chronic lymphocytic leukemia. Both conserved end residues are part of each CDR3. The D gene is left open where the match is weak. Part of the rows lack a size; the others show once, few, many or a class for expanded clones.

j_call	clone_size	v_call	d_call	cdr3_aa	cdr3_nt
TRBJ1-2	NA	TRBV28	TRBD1	CASSSRDRGGYGYTF	TGTGCCAGCAGTTCCAGGGACAGGGGTGGGTATGGCTACACCTTC
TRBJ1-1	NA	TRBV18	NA	CASSPTSSTEAFF	TGTGCCAGCTCGCCGACTAGCAGCACTGAAGCTTTCTTT
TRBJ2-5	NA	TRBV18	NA	CASSPAGIGLGETQYF	TGTGCCAGCTCACCCGCGGGGATCGGCTTAGGAGAGACCCAGTACTTC
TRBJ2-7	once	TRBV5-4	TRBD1	CASSLRDRSYEQYF	TGTGCCAGCAGCCTCCGGGACAGGAGCTACGAGCAGTACTTC
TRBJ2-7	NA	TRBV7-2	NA	CASSFQGGPSYEQYF	TGTGCCAGCAGCTTCCAGGGGGGTCCCTCCTACGAGCAGTACTTC
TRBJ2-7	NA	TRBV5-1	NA	CASSLENVYEQYF	TGCGCCAGCAGCTTGGAAAACGTTTACGAGCAGTACTTC
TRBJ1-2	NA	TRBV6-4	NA	CASSVSAGRYGYTF	TGTGCCAGCAGTGTATCTGCAGGGCGCTATGGCTACACCTTC
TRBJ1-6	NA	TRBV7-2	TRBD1	CASSISGTGVGNSPLHF	TGTGCCAGCAGCATTTCCGGGACAGGGGTGGGGAATTCACCCCTCCACTTT
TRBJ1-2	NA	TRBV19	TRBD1	CASSTQWTGGDSGGYTF	TGTGCCAGTAGTACCCAGTGGACAGGGGGCGATTCTGGAGGCTACACCTTC
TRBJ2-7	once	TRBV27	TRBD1	CASSLATGQGTSQYF	TGTGCCAGCAGTTTAGCCACGGGACAGGGGACGTCGCAGTACTTC
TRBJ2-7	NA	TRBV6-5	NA	CASSSYRPYEQYF	TGTGCCAGCAGTTCCTACCGCCCCTACGAGCAGTACTTC
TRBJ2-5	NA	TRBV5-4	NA	CASSLQGGGRQETQYF	TGTGCCAGCAGCTTGCAGGGGGGGGGACGACAAGAGACCCAGTACTTC
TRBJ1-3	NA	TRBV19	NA	CASRSGGTNSGNTIYF	TGTGCCAGTAGGTCGGGGGGAACGAACTCTGGAAACACCATATATTTT
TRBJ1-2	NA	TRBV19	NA	CASSIQGRLVDTF	TGTGCCAGTAGTATACAAGGACGCCTAGTCGACACCTTC
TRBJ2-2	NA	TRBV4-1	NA	CASSLREGTQGSGELFF	TGCGCCAGCAGCCTCAGAGAAGGGACCCAAGGATCCGGGGAGCTGTTTTTT
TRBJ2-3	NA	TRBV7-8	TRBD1	CASSSGWGQGAGNTQYF	TGTGCCAGCAGCTCAGGTTGGGGACAGGGGGCTGGGAATACGCAGTATTTT
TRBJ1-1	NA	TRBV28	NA	CASSTQSVFTEAFF	TGTGCCAGCAGTACTCAGTCCGTATTCACTGAAGCTTTCTTT
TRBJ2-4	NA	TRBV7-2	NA	CASSSLGPTQIGAKNIQYF	TGTGCCAGCAGTAGCCTGGGTCCGACGCAAATTGGGGCCAAAAACATTCAGTACTTC
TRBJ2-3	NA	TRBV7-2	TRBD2	CASSFLSAGGRSDTQYF	TGTGCCAGCAGCTTCCTCTCAGCGGGGGGGCGTTCAGATACGCAGTATTTT
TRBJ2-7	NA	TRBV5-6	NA	CASIKGKGPYEQYF	TGTGCCAGCATTAAGGGAAAGGGACCCTACGAGCAGTACTTC
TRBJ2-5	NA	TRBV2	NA	CASSDDRYQETQYF	TGTGCCAGCAGCGACGACAGGTACCAAGAGACCCAGTACTTC
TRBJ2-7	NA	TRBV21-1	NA	CASSKIQGARGFYEQYF	TGTGCCAGCAGCAAAATACAGGGGGCGCGGGGTTTCTACGAGCAGTACTTC
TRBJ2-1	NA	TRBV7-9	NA	CASSLVANEQFF	TGTGCCAGCAGCTTAGTAGCCAATGAGCAGTTCTTC
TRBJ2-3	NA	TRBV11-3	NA	CASSLEGQGTDTQYF	TGTGCCAGCAGCTTAGAGGGGCAGGGCACAGATACGCAGTATTTT
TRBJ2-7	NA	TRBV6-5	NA	CASKGGAGNEQYF	TGTGCCAGTAAGGGGGGCGCAGGTAACGAGCAGTACTTC